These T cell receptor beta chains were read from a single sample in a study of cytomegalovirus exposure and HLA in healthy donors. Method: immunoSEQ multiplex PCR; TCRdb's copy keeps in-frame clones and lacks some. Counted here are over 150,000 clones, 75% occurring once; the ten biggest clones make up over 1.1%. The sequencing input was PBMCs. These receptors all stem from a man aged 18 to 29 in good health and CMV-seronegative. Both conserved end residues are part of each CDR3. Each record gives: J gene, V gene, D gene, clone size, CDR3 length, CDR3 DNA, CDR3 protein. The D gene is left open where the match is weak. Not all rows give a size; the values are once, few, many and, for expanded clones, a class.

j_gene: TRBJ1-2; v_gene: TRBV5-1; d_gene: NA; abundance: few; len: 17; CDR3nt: TGCGCCAGCAGTGCTACTAATTTCCGTGAGGGCGACTATGGCTACACCTTC; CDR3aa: CASSATNFREGDYGYTF
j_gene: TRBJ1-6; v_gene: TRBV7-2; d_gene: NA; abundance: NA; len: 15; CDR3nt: TGTGCCAGCAGCTTAGGGCTTTTCCTTAATTCACCCCTCCACTTT; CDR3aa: CASSLGLFLNSPLHF
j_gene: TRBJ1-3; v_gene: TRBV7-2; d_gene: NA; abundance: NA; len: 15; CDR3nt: TGTGCCAGCAGCCTAGACAGGCGATCTGGAAACACCATATATTTT; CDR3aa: CASSLDRRSGNTIYF
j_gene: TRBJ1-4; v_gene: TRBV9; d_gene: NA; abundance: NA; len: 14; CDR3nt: TGTGCCAGCAGCCACGAGGCAGGGAATGAAAAACTGTTTTTT; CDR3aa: CASSHEAGNEKLFF
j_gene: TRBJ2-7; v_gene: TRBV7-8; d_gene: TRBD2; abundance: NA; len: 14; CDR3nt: TGTGCCAGCAGCCCACTAGCGGGAGCTCACGAGCAGTACTTC; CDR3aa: CASSPLAGAHEQYF
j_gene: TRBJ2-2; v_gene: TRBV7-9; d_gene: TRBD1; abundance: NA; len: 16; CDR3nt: TGTTCCAGCAGCCTGGCGGGGACAGGGGACACCGGGGAGCTGTTTTTT; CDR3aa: CSSSLAGTGDTGELFF
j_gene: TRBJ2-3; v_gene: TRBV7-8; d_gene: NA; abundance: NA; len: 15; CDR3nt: TGTGCCAGCAGCTTTACCTCTATGGGCACAGATACGCAGTATTTT; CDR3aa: CASSFTSMGTDTQYF
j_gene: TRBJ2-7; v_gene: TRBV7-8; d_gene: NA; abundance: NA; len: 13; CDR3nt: TGTGCCAGCAGGCAGGGGCCGGCCTACGAGCAGTACTTC; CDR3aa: CASRQGPAYEQYF
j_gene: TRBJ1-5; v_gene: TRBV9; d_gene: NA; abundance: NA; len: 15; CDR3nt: TGTGCCAGCAGCGTGAACCCCGGGCGGGATCAGCCCCAGCATTTT; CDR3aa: CASSVNPGRDQPQHF
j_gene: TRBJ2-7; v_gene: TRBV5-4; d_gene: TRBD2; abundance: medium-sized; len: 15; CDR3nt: TGTGCCAGCAGCCTTGGGACTAGCGGGACCTACGAGCAGTACTTC; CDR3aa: CASSLGTSGTYEQYF
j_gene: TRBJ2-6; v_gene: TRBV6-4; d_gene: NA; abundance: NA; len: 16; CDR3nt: TGTGCCAGCAGTGCGGACAGCTCGGCTGGGGCCAACGTCCTGACTTTC; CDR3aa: CASSADSSAGANVLTF
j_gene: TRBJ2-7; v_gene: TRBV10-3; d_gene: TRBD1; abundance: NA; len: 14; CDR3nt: TGTGCCATCAGTGCGGAAATAGGGGGCCACGAGCAGTACTTC; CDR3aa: CAISAEIGGHEQYF
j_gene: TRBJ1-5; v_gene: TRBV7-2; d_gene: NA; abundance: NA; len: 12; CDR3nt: TGTGCCAGCAGCTTAGATCGGGGGCCCCAGCATTTT; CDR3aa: CASSLDRGPQHF
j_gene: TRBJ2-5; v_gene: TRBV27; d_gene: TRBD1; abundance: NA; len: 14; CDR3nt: TGTGCCAGCAGTTGGACAGGGGTGAGGGAGACCCAGTACTTC; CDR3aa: CASSWTGVRETQYF
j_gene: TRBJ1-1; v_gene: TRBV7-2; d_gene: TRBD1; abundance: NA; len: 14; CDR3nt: TGTGCCAGCAGCTCCGGACAGGTTTACACTGAAGCTTTCTTT; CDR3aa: CASSSGQVYTEAFF
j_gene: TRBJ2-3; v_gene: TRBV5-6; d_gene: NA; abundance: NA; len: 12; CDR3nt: TGTGCCAGCAGCTGGGGGGTATTTGAACAGTATTTT; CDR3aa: CASSWGVFEQYF
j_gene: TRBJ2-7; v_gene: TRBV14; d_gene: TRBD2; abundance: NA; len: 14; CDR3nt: TGTGCCAGCAGCCAACTAGCGGACCCGGCCGAGCAGTACTTC; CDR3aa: CASSQLADPAEQYF
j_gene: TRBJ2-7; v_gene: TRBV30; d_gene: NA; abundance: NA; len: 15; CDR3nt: TGTGCCTGGAGTGTGGGGCAGGGGACCACCTACGAGCAGTACTTC; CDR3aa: CAWSVGQGTTYEQYF
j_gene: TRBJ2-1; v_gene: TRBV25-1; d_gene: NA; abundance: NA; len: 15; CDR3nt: TGTGCCAGCAGTGAAATCGAACTCCCCTACAATGAGCAGTTCTTC; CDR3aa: CASSEIELPYNEQFF
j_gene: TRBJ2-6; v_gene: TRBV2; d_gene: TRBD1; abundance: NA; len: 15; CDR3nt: TGTGCCAGCAGTGAGACAGGGTCCGGGGCCAACGTCCTGACTTTC; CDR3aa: CASSETGSGANVLTF
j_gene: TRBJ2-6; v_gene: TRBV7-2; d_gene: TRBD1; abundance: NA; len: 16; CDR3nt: TGTGCCAGCAGCTGGGGACAGGGAGCCGGGGCCAACGTCCTGACTTTC; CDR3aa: CASSWGQGAGANVLTF